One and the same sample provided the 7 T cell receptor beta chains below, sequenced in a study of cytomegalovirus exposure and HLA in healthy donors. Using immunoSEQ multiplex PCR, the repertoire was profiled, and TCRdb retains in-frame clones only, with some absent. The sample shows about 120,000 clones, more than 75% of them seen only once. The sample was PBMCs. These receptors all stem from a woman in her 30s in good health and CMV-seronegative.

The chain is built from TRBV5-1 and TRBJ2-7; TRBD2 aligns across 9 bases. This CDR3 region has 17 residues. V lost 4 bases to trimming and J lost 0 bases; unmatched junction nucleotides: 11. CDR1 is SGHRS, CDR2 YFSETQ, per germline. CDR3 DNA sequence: TGCGCCAGCAGCAATTCGGGGAGCGGGGGGAACTCCTACGAGCAGTACTTC. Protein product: CASSNSGSGGNSYEQYF. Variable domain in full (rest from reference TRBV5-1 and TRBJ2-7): KAGVTQTPRYLIKTRGQQVTLSCSPISGHRSVSWYQQTPGQGLQFLFEYFSETQRNKGNFPGRFSGRQFSNSRSEMNVSTLELGDSALYLCASSNSGSGGNSYEQYFGPGTRLTVT.

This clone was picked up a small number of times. This chain's CDR3 is CARSSLLTHNSPLHF. The CDR3 DNA reads TGTGCCAGAAGCTCCCTCCTTACACATAATTCACCCCTCCACTTT. The V and J genes are TRBV5-3 and TRBJ1-6; D call uncertain. TRBV5-3 is sorted into the ORF group, with uncertain function. The CDR3 is 15 amino acids. Trimming removed 3 bases at V and 5 bases at J, with 12 bases between.

CDR3 sequence: CASDRGGAGEKLFF. The DNA for the CDR3 is TGTGCTAGTGACCGAGGGGGGGCGGGAGAAAAACTGTTTTTT. The chain is built from TRBV12-5 and TRBJ1-4; D perhaps matches TRBD1 (6 bases). The length of the CDR3 is 14 residues. Looked up from germline, CDR1 is LGHNT and CDR2 is FRNRAP. The V end was cut by 7 bases, the J end by 8 bases, with 17 bases between.

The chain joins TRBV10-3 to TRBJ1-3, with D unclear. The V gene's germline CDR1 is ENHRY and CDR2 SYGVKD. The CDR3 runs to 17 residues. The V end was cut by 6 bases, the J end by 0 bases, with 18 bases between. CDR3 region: CAISQGRPEDSGNTIYF. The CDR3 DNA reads TGTGCCATCAGCCAAGGAAGGCCAGAGGACTCTGGAAACACCATATATTTT.

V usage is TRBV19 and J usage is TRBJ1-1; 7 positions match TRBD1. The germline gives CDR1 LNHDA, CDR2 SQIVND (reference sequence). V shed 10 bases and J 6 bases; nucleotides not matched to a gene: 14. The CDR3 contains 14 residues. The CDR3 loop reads CATLRQGATAEAFF. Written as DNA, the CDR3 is TGTGCCACCCTCCGACAGGGAGCAACGGCTGAAGCTTTCTTT.

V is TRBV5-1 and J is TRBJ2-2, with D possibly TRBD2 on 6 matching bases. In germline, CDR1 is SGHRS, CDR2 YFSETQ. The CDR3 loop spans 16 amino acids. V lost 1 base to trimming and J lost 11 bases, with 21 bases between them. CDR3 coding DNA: TGCGCCAGCAGCTTGACCCGCGGGACTGCGGCAAATGAGCTGTTTTTT. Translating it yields CASSLTRGTAANELFF. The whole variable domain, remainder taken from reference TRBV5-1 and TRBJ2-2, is KAGVTQTPRYLIKTRGQQVTLSCSPISGHRSVSWYQQTPGQGLQFLFEYFSETQRNKGNFPGRFSGRQFSNSRSEMNVSTLELGDSALYLCASSLTRGTAANELFFGEGSRLTVL.

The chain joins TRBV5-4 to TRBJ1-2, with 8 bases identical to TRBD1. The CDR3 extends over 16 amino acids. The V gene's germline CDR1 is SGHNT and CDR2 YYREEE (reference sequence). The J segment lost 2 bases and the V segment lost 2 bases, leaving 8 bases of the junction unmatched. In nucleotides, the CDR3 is TGTGCCAGCAGCTTCAAGGCCCGGGACAGGAACTATGGCTACACCTTC. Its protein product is CASSFKARDRNYGYTF.